This T cell receptor beta chain came from a study of blood T cell repertoires in COVID-19. Study-level background: The United States, Italy and Spain were the sources of the acute and convalescent COVID-19 samples. T cells, B-cell-depleted T cells, or PBMCs supplied cDNA or gDNA.

V trimming: 7 bases; J trimming: 7 bases; junction bases outside the gene matches: 5. CDR1 and CDR2 (germline): LNHDA, SQIVND (reference sequence). This CDR3 is built from 15 residues. Study processing details: Estimation of nucleated cell counts relied on the amplification of reference gene primers. Measured with immunoSEQ multiplex PCR; TCRdb has only the in-frame clones, and not every one. Clone size and V and J calls were adopted from that table, with D and trimming inferred from the DNA. In the table there are tens of thousands of clones, about nine tenths of which are singletons. The source of this sequence is a woman aged 45-65 years in a cohort sampled during active COVID-19. The chain links TRBV19 to TRBJ2-1; 15 positions match TRBD2. The specimen was peripheral blood. CDR3 residues: CASNGGTSGRNEQFF. CDR3 in DNA: TGTGCCAGTAATGGTGGGACTAGCGGGAGGAATGAGCAGTTCTTC.